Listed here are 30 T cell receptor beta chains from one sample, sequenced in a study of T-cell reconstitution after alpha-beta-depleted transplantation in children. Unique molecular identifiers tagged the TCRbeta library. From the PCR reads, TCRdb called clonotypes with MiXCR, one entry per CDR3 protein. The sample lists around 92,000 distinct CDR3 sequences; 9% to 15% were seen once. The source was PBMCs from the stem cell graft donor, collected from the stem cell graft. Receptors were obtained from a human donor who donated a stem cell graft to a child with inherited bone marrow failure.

The CDR3 sequence: CASSIVGGGYEQYF. For the CDR3, the DNA is TGTGCCAGTAGTATAGTGGGGGGAGGCTACGAGCAGTACTTC. The chain joins TRBV19 to TRBJ2-7; D perhaps matches TRBD2 (6 bases). Per germline, CDR1 LNHDA and CDR2 SQIVND (reference sequence). This CDR3 is built from 14 residues. V was clipped by 1 base and J by 3 bases, with 10 bases between them. The complete variable domain, with remaining parts taken from reference TRBV19 and TRBJ2-7, reads DGGITQSPKYLFRKEGQNVTLSCEQNLNHDAMYWYRQDPGQGLRLIYYSQIVNDFQKGDIAEGYSVSREKKESFPLTVTSAQKNPTAFYLCASSIVGGGYEQYFGPGTRLTVT.

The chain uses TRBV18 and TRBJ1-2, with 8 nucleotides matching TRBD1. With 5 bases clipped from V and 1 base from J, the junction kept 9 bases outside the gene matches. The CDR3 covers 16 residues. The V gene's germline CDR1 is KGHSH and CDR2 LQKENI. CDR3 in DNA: TGTGCCAGCTCAGCTACCGGGACAGGTGATAACTATGGCTACACCTTC. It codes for CASSATGTGDNYGYTF.

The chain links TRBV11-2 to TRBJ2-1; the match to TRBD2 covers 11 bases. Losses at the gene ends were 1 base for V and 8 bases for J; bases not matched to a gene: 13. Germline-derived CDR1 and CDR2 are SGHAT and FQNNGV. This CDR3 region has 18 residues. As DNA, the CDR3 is TGTGCCAGCAGCTTAGGAGGCCTAGCGGGAGGCGTTAAGGATGAGCAGTTCTTC. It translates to CASSLGGLAGGVKDEQFF. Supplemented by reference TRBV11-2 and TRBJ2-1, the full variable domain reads EAGVAQSPRYKIIEKRQSVAFWCNPISGHATLYWYQQILGQGPKLLIQFQNNGVVDDSQLPKDRFSAERLKGVDSTLKIQPAKLEDSAVYLCASSLGGLAGGVKDEQFFGPGTRLTVL.

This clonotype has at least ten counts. The CDR3 here is CASSSVGSPYNEQFF. CDR3 sequence (DNA): TGTGCCAGCAGTTCGGTAGGGAGCCCCTACAATGAGCAGTTCTTC. The V gene is TRBV6-5, the J gene TRBJ2-1; D might be TRBD2 (5 bases). Germline loops: CDR1 MNHEY, CDR2 SVGAGI. The CDR3 contains 15 residues. Trimming left V 4 bases short and J 2 bases short, with 12 bases between.

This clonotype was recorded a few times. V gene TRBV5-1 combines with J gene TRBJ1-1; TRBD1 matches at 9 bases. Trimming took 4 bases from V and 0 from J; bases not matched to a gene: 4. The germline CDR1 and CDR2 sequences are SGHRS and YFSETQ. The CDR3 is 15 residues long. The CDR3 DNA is TGCGCCAGCAGCGAACAGGGGGCGGTGAACACTGAAGCTTTCTTT. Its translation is CASSEQGAVNTEAFF.

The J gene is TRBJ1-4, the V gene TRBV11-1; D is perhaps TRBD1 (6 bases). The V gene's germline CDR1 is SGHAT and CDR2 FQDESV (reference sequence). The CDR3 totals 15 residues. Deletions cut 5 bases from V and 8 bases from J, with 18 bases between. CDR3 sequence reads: CASSPRTEGREKLFF. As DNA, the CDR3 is TGTGCCAGCAGCCCGCGGACAGAGGGACGAGAAAAACTGTTTTTT.

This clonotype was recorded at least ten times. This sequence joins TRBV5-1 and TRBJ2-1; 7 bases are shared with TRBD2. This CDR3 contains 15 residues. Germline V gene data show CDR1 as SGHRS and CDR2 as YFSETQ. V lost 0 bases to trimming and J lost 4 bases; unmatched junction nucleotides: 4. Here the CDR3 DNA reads TGCGCCAGCAGCTTGGTGGCTAGCGGATACAATGAGCAGTTCTTC. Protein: CASSLVASGYNEQFF.

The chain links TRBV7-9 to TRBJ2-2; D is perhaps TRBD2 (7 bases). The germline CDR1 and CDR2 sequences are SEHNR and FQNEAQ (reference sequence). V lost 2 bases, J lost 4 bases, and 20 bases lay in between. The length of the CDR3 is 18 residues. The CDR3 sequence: CASSLRGGPNRITGELFF. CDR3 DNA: TGTGCCAGCAGCTTAAGGGGGGGGCCTAACCGGATCACCGGGGAGCTGTTTTTT.

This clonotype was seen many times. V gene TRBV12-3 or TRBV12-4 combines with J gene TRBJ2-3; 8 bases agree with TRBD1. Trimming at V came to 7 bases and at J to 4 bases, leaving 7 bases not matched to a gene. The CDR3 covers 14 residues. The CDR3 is CASKDRARADTQYF. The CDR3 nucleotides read TGTGCCAGCAAGGACAGGGCCAGGGCAGATACGCAGTATTTT.

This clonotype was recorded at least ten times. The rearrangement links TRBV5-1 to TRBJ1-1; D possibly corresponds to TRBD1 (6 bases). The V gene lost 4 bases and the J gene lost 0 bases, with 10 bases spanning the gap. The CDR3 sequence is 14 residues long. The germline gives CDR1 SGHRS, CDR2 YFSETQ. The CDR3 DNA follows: TGCGCCAGCAGCCTGGACAGCTTGAACACTGAAGCTTTCTTT. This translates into CASSLDSLNTEAFF.

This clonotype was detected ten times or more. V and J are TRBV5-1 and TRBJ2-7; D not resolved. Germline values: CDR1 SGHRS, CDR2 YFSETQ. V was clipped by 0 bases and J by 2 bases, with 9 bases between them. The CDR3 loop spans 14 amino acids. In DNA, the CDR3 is TGCGCCAGCAGCTTGGAAGGGTTGGCCTACGAGCAGTACTTC. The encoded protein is CASSLEGLAYEQYF.

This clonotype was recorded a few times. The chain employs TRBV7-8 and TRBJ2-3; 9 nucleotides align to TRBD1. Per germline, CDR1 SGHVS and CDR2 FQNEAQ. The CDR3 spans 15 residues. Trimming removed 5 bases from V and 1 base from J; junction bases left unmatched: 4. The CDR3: CASSLRDRGTDTQYF. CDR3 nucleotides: TGTGCCAGCAGCCTCCGGGACAGGGGCACAGATACGCAGTATTTT. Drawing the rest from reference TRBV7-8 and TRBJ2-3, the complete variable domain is GAGVSQSPRYKVAKRGQDVALRCDPISGHVSLFWYQQALGQGPEFLTYFQNEAQLDKSGLPSDRFFAERPEGSVSTLKIQRTQQEDSAVYLCASSLRDRGTDTQYFGPGTRLTVL.

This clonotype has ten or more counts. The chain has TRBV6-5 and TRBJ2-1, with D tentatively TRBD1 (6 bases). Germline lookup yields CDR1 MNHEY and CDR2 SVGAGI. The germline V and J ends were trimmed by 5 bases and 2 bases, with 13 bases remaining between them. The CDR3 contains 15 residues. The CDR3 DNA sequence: TGTGCCAGCAGTAACCAGGGGCCCACCTACAATGAGCAGTTCTTC. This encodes CASSNQGPTYNEQFF.

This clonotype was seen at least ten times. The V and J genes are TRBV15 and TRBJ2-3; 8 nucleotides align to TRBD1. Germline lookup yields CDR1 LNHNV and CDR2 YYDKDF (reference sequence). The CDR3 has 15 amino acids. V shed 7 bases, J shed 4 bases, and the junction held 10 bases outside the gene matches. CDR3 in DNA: TGTGCCACCACCCCTAAGGGCAGGGGGCCAGATACGCAGTATTTT. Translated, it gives CATTPKGRGPDTQYF.

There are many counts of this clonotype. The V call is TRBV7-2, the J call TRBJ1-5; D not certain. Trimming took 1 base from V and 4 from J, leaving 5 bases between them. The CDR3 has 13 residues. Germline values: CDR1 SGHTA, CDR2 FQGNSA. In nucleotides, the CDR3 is TGTGCCAGCAGCTTAGATGGGAATCAGCCCCAGCATTTT. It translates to CASSLDGNQPQHF.

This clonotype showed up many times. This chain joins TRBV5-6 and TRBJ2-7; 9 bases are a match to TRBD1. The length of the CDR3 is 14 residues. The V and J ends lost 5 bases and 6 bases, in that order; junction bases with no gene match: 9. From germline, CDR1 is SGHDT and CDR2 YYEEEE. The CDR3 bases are TGTGCCAGCAGTCGCGGGACAGGGTCGTCCGAGCAGTACTTC. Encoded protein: CASSRGTGSSEQYF.

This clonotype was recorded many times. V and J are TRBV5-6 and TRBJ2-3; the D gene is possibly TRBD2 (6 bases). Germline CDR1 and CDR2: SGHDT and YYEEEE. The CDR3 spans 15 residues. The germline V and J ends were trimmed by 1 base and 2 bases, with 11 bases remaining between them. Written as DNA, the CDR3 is TGTGCCAGCAGCTTGAGGGACTTTAACACAGATACGCAGTATTTT. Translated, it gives CASSLRDFNTDTQYF.

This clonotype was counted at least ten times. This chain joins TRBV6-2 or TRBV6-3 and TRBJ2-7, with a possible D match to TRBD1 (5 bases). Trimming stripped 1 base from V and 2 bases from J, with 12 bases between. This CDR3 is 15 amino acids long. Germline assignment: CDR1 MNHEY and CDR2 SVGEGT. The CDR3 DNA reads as TGTGCCAGCAGTTACTATGCCCAGGGCACCTACGAGCAGTACTTC. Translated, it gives CASSYYAQGTYEQYF.

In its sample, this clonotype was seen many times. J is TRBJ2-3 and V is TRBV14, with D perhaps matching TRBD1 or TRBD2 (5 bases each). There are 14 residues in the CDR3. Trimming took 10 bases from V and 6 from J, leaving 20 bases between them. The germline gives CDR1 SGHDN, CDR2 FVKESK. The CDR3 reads CATGVRGAGDTQYF. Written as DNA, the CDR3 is TGTGCCACCGGAGTACGGGGCGCAGGGGATACGCAGTATTTT.

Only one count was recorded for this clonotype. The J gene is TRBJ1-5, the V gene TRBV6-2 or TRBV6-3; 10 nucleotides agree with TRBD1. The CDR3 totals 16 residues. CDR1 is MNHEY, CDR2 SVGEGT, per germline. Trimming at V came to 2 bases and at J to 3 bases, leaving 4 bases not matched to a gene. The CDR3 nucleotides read TGTGCCAGCAGTTACGGGACAGGGGCCTCCAATCAGCCCCAGCATTTT. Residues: CASSYGTGASNQPQHF.

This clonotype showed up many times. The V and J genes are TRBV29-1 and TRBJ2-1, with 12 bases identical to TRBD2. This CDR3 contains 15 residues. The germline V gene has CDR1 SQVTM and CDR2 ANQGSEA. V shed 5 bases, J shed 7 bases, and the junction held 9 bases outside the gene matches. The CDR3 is CSVYQTSGGTNEQFF. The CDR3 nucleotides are TGCAGCGTTTATCAGACTAGCGGGGGAACGAATGAGCAGTTCTTC.

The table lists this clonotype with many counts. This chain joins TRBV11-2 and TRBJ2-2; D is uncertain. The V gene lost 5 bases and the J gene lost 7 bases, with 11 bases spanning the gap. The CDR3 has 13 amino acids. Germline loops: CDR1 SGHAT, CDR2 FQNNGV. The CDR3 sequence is CASSSSGFGELFF. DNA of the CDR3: TGTGCCAGCAGCAGCAGTGGTTTCGGGGAGCTGTTTTTT.

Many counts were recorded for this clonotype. Here the CDR3 reads CASSQDLASGRYEQYF. The CDR3 DNA sequence: TGCGCCAGCAGCCAAGATCTCGCTAGCGGGAGGTACGAGCAGTACTTC. This sequence joins TRBV4-3 and TRBJ2-7; 11 positions agree with TRBD2. This CDR3 is built from 16 residues. V trimming: 0 bases; J trimming: 4 bases; junction bases outside the gene matches: 5. CDR1 and CDR2 from the germline V gene are LGHNA and YSLEER.

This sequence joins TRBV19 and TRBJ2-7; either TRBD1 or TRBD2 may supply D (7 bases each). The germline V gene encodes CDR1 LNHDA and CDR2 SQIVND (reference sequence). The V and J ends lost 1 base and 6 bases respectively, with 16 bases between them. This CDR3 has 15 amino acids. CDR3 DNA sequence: TGTGCCAGTAGTATAGGCGGCAGGGGGGGTTCCGAGCAGTACTTC. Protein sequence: CASSIGGRGGSEQYF.

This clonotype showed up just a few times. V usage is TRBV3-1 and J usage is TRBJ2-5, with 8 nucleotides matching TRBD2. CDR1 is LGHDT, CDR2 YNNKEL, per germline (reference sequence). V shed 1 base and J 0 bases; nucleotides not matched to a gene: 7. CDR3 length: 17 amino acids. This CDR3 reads CASSQGLAGPYQETQYF. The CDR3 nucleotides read TGTGCCAGCAGCCAAGGCCTAGCGGGTCCGTACCAAGAGACCCAGTACTTC.

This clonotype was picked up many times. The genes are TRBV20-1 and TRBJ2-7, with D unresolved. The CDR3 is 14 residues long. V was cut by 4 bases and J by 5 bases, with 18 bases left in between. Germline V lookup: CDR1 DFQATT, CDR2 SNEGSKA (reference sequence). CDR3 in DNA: TGCAGTGCTACCGTTTGGGGTGATTTGAACGAGCAGTACTTC. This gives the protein CSATVWGDLNEQYF.

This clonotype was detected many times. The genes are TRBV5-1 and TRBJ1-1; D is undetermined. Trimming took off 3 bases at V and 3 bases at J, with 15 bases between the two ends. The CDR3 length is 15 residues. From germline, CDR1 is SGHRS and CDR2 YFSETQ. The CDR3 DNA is TGCGCCAGCAGCTCCGATCCTCAAGGATACACTGAAGCTTTCTTT. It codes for CASSSDPQGYTEAFF. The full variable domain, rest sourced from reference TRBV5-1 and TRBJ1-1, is KAGVTQTPRYLIKTRGQQVTLSCSPISGHRSVSWYQQTPGQGLQFLFEYFSETQRNKGNFPGRFSGRQFSNSRSEMNVSTLELGDSALYLCASSSDPQGYTEAFFGQGTRLTVV.

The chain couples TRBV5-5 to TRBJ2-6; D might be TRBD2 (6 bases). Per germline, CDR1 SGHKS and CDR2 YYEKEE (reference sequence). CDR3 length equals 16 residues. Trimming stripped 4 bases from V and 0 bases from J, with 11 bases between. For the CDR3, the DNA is TGTGCCAGCAGCATCCTCGGGGGCTCTGGGGCCAACGTCCTGACTTTC. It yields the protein CASSILGGSGANVLTF.

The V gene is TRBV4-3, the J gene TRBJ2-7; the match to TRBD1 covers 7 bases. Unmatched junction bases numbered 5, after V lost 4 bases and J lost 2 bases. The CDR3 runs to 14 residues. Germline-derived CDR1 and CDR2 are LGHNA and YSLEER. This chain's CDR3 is CASSPWTGAYEQYF. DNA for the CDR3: TGCGCCAGCAGCCCTTGGACAGGTGCCTACGAGCAGTACTTC.

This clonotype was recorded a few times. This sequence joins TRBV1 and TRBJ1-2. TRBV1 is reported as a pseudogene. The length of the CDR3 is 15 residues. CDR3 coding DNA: TGCACCAGCAGCCAAAGCGGTGTCAAATTCTATGGCTACACCTTC. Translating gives CTSSQSGVKFYGYTF.